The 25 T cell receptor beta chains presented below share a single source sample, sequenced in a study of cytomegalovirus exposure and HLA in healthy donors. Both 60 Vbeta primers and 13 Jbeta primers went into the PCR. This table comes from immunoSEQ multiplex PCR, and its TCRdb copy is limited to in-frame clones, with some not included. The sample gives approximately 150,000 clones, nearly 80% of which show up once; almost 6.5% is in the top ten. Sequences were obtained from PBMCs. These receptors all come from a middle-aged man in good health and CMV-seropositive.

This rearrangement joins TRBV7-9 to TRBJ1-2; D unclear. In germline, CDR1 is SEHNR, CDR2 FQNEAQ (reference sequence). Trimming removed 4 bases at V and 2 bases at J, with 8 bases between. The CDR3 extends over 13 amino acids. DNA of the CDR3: TGTGCCAGCAGCTATGAGGAGAACTATGGCTACACCTTC. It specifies CASSYEENYGYTF.

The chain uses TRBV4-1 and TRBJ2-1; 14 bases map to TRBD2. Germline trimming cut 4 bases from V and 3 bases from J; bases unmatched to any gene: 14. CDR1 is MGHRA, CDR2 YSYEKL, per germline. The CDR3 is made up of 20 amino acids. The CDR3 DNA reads TGCGCCAGCAGCCGATCCCCCAGGGGACTAGCGGGAGCCCACTACAATGAGCAGTTCTTC. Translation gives CASSRSPRGLAGAHYNEQFF.

This CDR3 is CASSEQGPTEAFF. CDR3 DNA: TGTGCCAGCAGTGAACAGGGGCCCACTGAAGCTTTCTTT. The rearrangement links TRBV6-1 to TRBJ1-1, with D perhaps TRBD1 (6 bases). This CDR3 has 13 residues. Germline assignment: CDR1 MNHNS and CDR2 SASEGT. Trimming took 2 bases from V and 4 from J, leaving 8 bases between them.

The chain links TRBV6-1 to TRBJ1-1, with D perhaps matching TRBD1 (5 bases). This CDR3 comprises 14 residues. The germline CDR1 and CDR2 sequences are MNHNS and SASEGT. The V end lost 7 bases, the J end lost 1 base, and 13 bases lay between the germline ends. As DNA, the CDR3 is TGTGCCAGCACAACCCAGGGAGGGAACACTGAAGCTTTCTTT. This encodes CASTTQGGNTEAFF.

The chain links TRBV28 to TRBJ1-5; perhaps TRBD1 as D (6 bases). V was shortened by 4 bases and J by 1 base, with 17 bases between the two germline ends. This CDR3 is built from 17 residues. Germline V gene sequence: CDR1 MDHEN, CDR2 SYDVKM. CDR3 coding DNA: TGTGCCAGCAGTTCAGGACAGCCCCTGGCGAGCAATCAGCCCCAGCATTTT. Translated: CASSSGQPLASNQPQHF. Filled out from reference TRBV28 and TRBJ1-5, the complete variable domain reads DVKVTQSSRYLVKRTGEKVFLECVQDMDHENMFWYRQDPGLGLRLIYFSYDVKMKEKGDIPEGYSVSREKKERFSLILESASTNQTSMYLCASSSGQPLASNQPQHFGDGTRLSIL.

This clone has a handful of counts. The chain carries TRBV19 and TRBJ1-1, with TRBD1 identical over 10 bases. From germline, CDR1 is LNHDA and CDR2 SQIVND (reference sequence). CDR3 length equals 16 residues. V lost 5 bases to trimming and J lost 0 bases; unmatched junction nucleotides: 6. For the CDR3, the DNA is TGTGCCAGTAGTGAGGACAGGGGGGGTATGAACACTGAAGCTTTCTTT. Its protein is CASSEDRGGMNTEAFF. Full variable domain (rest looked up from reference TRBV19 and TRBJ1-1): DGGITQSPKYLFRKEGQNVTLSCEQNLNHDAMYWYRQDPGQGLRLIYYSQIVNDFQKGDIAEGYSVSREKKESFPLTVTSAQKNPTAFYLCASSEDRGGMNTEAFFGQGTRLTVV.

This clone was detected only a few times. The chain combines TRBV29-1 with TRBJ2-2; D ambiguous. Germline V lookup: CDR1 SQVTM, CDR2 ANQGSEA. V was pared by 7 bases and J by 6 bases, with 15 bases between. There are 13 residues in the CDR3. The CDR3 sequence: CSAGRLAPGELFF. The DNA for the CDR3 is TGCAGCGCCGGAAGACTCGCCCCCGGGGAGCTGTTTTTT.

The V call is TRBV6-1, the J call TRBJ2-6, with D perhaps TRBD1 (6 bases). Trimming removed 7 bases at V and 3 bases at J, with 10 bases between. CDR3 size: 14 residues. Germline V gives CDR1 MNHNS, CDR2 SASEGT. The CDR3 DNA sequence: TGTGCCAGCAATAAAGGGGGTGGGGCCAACGTCCTGACTTTC. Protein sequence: CASNKGGGANVLTF.

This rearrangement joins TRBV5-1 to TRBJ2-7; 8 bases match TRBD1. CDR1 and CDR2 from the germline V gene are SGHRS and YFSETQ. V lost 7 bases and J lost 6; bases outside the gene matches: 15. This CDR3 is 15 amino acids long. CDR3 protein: CASRGLGTQGVEQYF. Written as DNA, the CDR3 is TGCGCCAGCCGAGGATTAGGGACACAGGGGGTCGAGCAGTACTTC.

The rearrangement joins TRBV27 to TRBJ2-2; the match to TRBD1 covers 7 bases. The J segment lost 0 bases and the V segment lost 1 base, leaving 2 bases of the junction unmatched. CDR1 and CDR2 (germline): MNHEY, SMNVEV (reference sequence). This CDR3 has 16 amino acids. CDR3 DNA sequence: TGTGCCAGCAGTTTATTCGGGACAGCGAACACCGGGGAGCTGTTTTTT. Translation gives CASSLFGTANTGELFF.

This chain's CDR3 is CASSPTDSFDQPQHF. The CDR3 bases are TGTGCCAGCTCCCCCACGGACAGTTTCGATCAGCCCCAGCATTTT. V usage is TRBV18 and J usage is TRBJ1-5; D is possibly TRBD1 (6 bases). The CDR3 covers 15 residues. Between the trimmed V and J ends, which lost 6 bases and 5 bases, there was a span of 17 bases. Germline CDR1 reads KGHSH; CDR2 reads LQKENI.

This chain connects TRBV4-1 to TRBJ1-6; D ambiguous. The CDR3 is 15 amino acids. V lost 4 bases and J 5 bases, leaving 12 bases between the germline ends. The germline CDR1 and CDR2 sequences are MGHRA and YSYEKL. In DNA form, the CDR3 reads TGCGCCAGCAGCCCACCACGAGAGAATAATTCACCCCTCCACTTT. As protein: CASSPPRENNSPLHF.

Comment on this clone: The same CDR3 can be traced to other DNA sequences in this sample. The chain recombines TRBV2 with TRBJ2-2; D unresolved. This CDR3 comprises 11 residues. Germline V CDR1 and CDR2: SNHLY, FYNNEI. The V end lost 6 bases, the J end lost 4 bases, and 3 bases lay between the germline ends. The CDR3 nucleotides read TGTGCCAGCAGCCTCACCGGGGAGCTGTTTTTT. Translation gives CASSLTGELFF.

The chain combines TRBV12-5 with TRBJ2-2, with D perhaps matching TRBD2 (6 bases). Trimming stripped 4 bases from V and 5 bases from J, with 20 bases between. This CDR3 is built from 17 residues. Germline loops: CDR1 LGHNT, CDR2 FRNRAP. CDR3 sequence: CASGSPRGGATTGELFF. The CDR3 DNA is TGTGCTAGTGGTTCCCCTCGGGGAGGTGCGACTACCGGGGAGCTGTTTTTT.

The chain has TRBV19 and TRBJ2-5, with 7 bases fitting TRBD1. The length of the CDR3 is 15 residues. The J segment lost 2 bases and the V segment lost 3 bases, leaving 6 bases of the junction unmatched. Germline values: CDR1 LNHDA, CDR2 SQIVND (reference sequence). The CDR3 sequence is CASSIPGTAQETQYF. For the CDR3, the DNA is TGTGCCAGTAGTATTCCTGGGACAGCACAAGAGACCCAGTACTTC.

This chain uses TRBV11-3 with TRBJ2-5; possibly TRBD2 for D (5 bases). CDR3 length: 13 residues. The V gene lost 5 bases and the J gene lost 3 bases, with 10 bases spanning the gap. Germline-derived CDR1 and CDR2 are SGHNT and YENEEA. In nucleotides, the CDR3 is TGTGCCAGCAGCGAACGGACTGAAGAGACCCAGTACTTC. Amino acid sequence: CASSERTEETQYF. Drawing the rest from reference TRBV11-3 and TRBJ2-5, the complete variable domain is EAGVVQSPRYKIIEKKQPVAFWCNPISGHNTLYWYLQNLGQGPELLIRYENEEAVDDSQLPKDRFSAERLKGVDSTLKIQPAELGDSAVYLCASSERTEETQYFGPGTRLLVL.

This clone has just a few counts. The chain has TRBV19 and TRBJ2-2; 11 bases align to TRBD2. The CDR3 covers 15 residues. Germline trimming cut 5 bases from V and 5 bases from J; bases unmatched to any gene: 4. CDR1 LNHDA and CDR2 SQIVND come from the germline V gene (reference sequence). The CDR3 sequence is CASSWASGRTGELFF. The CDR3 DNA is TGTGCCAGTAGTTGGGCTAGCGGGAGGACCGGGGAGCTGTTTTTT.

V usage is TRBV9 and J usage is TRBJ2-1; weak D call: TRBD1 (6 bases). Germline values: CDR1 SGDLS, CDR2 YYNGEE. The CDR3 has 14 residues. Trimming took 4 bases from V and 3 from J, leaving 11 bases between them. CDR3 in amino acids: CASSIGDNYNEQFF. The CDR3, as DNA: TGTGCCAGCAGCATAGGGGACAACTACAATGAGCAGTTCTTC.

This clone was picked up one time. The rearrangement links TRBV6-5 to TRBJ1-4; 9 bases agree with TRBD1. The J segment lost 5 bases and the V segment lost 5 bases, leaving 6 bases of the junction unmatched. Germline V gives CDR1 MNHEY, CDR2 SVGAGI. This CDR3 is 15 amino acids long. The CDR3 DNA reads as TGTGCCAGCAGTGTTTTTGGGACAGGGAATGAAAAACTGTTTTTT. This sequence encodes CASSVFGTGNEKLFF.

The CDR3 sequence: CASSQDPGTGAYGYTF. CDR3 nucleotides: TGCGCCAGCAGCCAAGATCCGGGGACAGGGGCGTATGGCTACACCTTC. This chain connects TRBV4-1 to TRBJ1-2; 10 bases fit TRBD1. The length of the CDR3 is 16 residues. Trimming took 0 bases from V and 5 from J; bases not matched to a gene: 6. The V gene's germline CDR1 is MGHRA and CDR2 YSYEKL.

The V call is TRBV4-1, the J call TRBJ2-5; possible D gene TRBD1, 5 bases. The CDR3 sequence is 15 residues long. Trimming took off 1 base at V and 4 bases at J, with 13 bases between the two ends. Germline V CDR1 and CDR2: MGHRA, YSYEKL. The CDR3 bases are TGCGCCAGCAGCCAAGGGGGCAGGGCAGGAGAGACCCAGTACTTC. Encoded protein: CASSQGGRAGETQYF.

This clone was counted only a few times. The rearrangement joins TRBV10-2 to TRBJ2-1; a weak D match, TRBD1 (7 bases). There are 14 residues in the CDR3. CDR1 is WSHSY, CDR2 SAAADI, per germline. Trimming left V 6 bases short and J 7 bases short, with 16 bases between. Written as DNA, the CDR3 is TGCGCCAGCAGCCCCGAGGGGGGACAGAATGAGCAGTTCTTC. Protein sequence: CASSPEGGQNEQFF.

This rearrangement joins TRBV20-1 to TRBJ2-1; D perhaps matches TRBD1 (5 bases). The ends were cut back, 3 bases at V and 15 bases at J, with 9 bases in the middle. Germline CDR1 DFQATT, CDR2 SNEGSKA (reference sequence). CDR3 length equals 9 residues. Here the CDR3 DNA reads TGCAGTGCTAGGGTGACAGTGTTCTTC. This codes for CSARVTVFF.

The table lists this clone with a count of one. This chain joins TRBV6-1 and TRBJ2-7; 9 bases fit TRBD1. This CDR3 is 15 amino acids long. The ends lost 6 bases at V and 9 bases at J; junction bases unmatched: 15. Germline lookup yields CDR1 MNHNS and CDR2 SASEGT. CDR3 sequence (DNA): TGTGCCAGCAGGACCCCCGGGGGACAGGGCCGGTTGCAGTACTTC. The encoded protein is CASRTPGGQGRLQYF.

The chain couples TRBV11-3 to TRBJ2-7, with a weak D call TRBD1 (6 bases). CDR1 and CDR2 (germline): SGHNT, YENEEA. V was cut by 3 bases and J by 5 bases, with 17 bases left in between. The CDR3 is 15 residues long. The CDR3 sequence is CASSFPGHQGNEQYF. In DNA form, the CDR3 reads TGTGCCAGCAGCTTCCCGGGACATCAGGGCAACGAGCAGTACTTC.